In its sample, the clone carrying this T cell receptor (beta chain) was seen a few times. Its specificity is unknown. This sample was taken from a study of T cell repertoires in cytomegalovirus infection. Overall study context: Public TCR beta signatures were indicative of both CMV infection and a matching HLA type. Whole-study findings and limits: Totalled public TCR beta family frequency picked out people who carried CMV plus the relevant HLA. It was HLA-C-restricted CMV-specific TCR beta clonotypes that dominated the response ex vivo.

Germline V gene lookup returns CDR1 LNHDA and CDR2 SQIVND (reference sequence). This CDR3 region has 13 residues. The V and J ends lost 4 bases and 2 bases respectively, with 8 bases between them. TCRdb re-called the reads with MiXCR, one entry per CDR3 protein. The sample consists of approximately 260,000 distinct CDR3 sequences, roughly a fifth of them appearing once. The starting material was cultured PBMCs, obtained from culture after CMV antigen stimulation. The rearrangement joins TRBV19 to TRBJ2-5, with unresolved D. The receptor's source is a human donor in good health (CMV status not recorded). Some clones in this sample may be carry-over from other donors' samples. The CDR3 region has the DNA TGTGCCAGTAGTAGGGCAGAGCAAGAGACCCAGTACTTC. Protein: CASSRAEQETQYF.